Reported below is one T cell receptor (beta chain). Its antigen is still unknown. Blood got drawn at baseline, again on cycle 4 day 1, and then on cycle 7 day 1. The sample is drawn from a study of OX40 agonist ivuxolimab in advanced cancers. Study-level information: Ivuxolimab, an antibody that agonizes OX40 (CD134), was administered to the patients. Points from the study as a whole: Among T cells, CD8+ cells averaged more expanded clones than CD4+ cells. Expanded peripheral T-cell antigen specificity went undetermined.

CDR1 SGDLS and CDR2 YYNGEE come from the germline V gene. CDR3 size: 12 residues. The V end lost 5 bases, the J end lost 4 bases, and 9 bases lay between the germline ends. The protocol was immunoSEQ multiplex PCR, while the TCRdb copy is restricted to in-frame clones and leaves out a portion. Of tens of thousands of clones in the sample, over 80% were seen once. The chain has TRBV9 and TRBJ1-2, with D possibly TRBD1 on 5 matching bases. The sequences come from CD4+ or CD8+ T cells sorted from blood, collected in a trial of the OX40 agonist ivuxolimab. The source is an adult with an advanced solid tumor such as melanoma, head and neck, liver or kidney cancer. CDR3 loop: CASRGDGYGYTF. The CDR3 nucleotides are TGTGCCAGCAGAGGGGATGGCTATGGCTACACCTTC. Full variable domain (rest looked up from reference TRBV9 and TRBJ1-2): DSGVTQTPKHLITATGQRVTLRCSPRSGDLSVYWYQQSLDQGLQFLIQYYNGEERAKGNILERFSAQQFPDLHSELNLSSLELGDSALYFCASRGDGYGYTFGSGTRLTVV.